These T cell receptor beta chains were read from a single sample in a study of blood T cell repertoires in COVID-19. Repertoires were generated with immunoSEQ multiplex PCR, while TCRdb's copy carries only in-frame clones and drops some. The sample consists of about 210,000 clones, 84% of them appearing once. Sequenced sample: peripheral blood. These receptors originate from a man over 45 with active or convalescent COVID-19. Both conserved end residues are part of each CDR3. A D gene is named only where the DNA matches it firmly. Where a row states a size, it is once, few, many or the class of an expanded clone; other rows omit it.

>TRBD1|TRBV4-1|TRBJ2-1|.|16
TGCGCCAGCAGCCAGGCTAGACAGGGGCGATCCAATGAGCAGTTCTTC
CASSQARQGRSNEQFF
>.|TRBV28|TRBJ2-2|.|15
TGTGCCAGCATCGAGGCACAGGGTCGCCCCGGGGAGCTGTTTTTT
CASIEAQGRPGELFF
>TRBD2|TRBV5-1|TRBJ2-3|once|17
TGCGCCAGCAGCTTGGCCAAGACTAGCGGGAGCACAGATACGCAGTATTTT
CASSLAKTSGSTDTQYF
>.|TRBV6-2/TRBV6-3|TRBJ2-1|once|16
TGTGCCAGCAGTTACCAGGACTACCTCCCCCGGGATGAGCAGTTCTTC
CASSYQDYLPRDEQFF
>.|TRBV9|TRBJ2-2|.|16
TGTGCCAGCAGCGTAGGGCGGGGTACGAACACCGGGGAGCTGTTTTTT
CASSVGRGTNTGELFF
>TRBD1|TRBV11-2|TRBJ2-5|.|14
TGTGCCAGCAGCCCAGGACAGGGAAGAGAGACCCAGTACTTC
CASSPGQGRETQYF
>TRBD2|TRBV7-2|TRBJ2-1|.|15
TGTGCCAGCAGCTTAATTAGCGGGGGCTACAATGAGCAGTTCTTC
CASSLISGGYNEQFF
>.|TRBV7-9|TRBJ2-1|.|16
TGTGCCAGCAGCTTAGCGCAAGTTACGGGTGAAAGTGAGCAGTTCTTC
CASSLAQVTGESEQFF
>.|TRBV5-8|TRBJ2-7|.|14
TGTGCCAGCAGCTTAATGACAGTGGACTACGAGCAGTACTTC
CASSLMTVDYEQYF
>.|TRBV5-1|TRBJ1-6|.|15
TGCGCCAGCAGCTGGTCGACGGGTTATAATTCACCCCTCCACTTT
CASSWSTGYNSPLHF
>.|TRBV5-5|TRBJ1-2|.|14
TGTGCCAGCAGTCCTACCCGGGGGAACTATGGCTACACCTTC
CASSPTRGNYGYTF
>TRBD2|TRBV9|TRBJ2-4|.|13
TGTGCCAGCAGCGCAGGGACTAGCGGGGTTCAGTACTTC
CASSAGTSGVQYF
>.|TRBV10-3|TRBJ1-2|.|12
TGTGCCATCAGTGAATCAAACTATGGCTACACCTTC
CAISESNYGYTF
>.|TRBV18|TRBJ1-3|once|16
TGTGCCAGCTCACCATACGAGAGAGGCCCTGGAAACACCATATATTTT
CASSPYERGPGNTIYF
>.|TRBV5-1|TRBJ1-3|.|14
TGCGCCAGCAGCTTACAGGGCTCTGGAAACACCATATATTTT
CASSLQGSGNTIYF
>TRBD1|TRBV10-3|TRBJ2-3|.|13
TGTGCCATACAGGGGTCAGACACAGATACGCAGTATTTT
CAIQGSDTDTQYF
>.|TRBV11-2|TRBJ2-1|.|15
TGTGCCAGCAGCTTAGGTCAGGGGGGTCACAATGAGCAGTTCTTC
CASSLGQGGHNEQFF
>.|TRBV21-1|TRBJ1-5|.|15
TGTGCCAGCAGCAAAGCGTGGGGGCGCGATCAGCCCCAGCATTTT
CASSKAWGRDQPQHF
>TRBD2|TRBV18|TRBJ2-1|.|17
TGTGCCAGCTCATCGGGATCTAGCGGCAGCTCCTACAATGAGCAGTTCTTC
CASSSGSSGSSYNEQFF
>.|TRBV6-5|TRBJ1-5|.|14
TGTGCCAGCACCAAAAGGGTCGGGGATCAGCCCCAGCATTTT
CASTKRVGDQPQHF
>TRBD1|TRBV7-2|TRBJ1-2|.|13
TGTGCCAGCAGCCAGGACAGGTTCTATGGCTACACCTTC
CASSQDRFYGYTF
>.|TRBV21-1|TRBJ1-6|.|20
TGTGCCAGCAGCAAATTTGGGGACAGGGGGCACGGGTCCTATAATTCACCCCTCCACTTT
CASSKFGDRGHGSYNSPLHF
>TRBD1|TRBV5-5|TRBJ1-6|few|17
TGTGCCAGCAGCTTGAACTATAACGGACAGGGTCACTCACCCCTCCACTTT
CASSLNYNGQGHSPLHF
>TRBD1|TRBV4-3|TRBJ2-7|.|17
TGCGCCAGCAGCCAAGACGCAGGGGGAGTACCGGCCTACGAGCAGTACTTC
CASSQDAGGVPAYEQYF
>.|TRBV28|TRBJ1-2|few|15
TGTGCCAGCAGTCTCACAGGGAAGGGCGACTATGGCTACACCTTC
CASSLTGKGDYGYTF
>TRBD2|TRBV5-1|TRBJ2-5|.|16
TGCGCCAGCAGCCCGTCGGGGCGGGGGGGCTTAGAGACCCAGTACTTC
CASSPSGRGGLETQYF
>.|TRBV19|TRBJ2-7|.|15
TGTGCCAGTAGTATAGATCTCCCCAGATCATACGAGCAGTACTTC
CASSIDLPRSYEQYF